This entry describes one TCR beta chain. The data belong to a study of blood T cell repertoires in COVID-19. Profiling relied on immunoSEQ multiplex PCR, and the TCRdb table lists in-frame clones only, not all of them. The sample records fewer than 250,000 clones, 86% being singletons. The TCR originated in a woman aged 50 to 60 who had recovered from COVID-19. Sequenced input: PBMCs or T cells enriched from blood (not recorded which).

The CDR3 sequence is CASSLTDRAFF. The CDR3, as DNA: TGTGCCAGCAGCTTGACAGACCGCGCTTTCTTT. The J gene is TRBJ1-1, the V gene TRBV11-3, with a possible D match to TRBD1 (5 bases). V shed 3 bases and J shed 11 bases, with 10 bases lying between them. The CDR3 has 11 residues. Germline CDR1 SGHNT, CDR2 YENEEA. Together with reference TRBV11-3 and TRBJ1-1, the CDR3 gives the full variable domain: EAGVVQSPRYKIIEKKQPVAFWCNPISGHNTLYWYLQNLGQGPELLIRYENEEAVDDSQLPKDRFSAERLKGVDSTLKIQPAELGDSAVYLCASSLTDRAFFGQGTRLTVV.